These T cell receptor beta chains were read from a single sample in a study of blood T cell repertoires in COVID-19. Generated by immunoSEQ multiplex PCR, the TCRdb table keeps only in-frame clones and is missing some. This sample has 150,000 to 200,000 clones, with approximately 86% found just once. Sequenced: peripheral blood. The origin of the receptors is a man between 65 and 79 years old with acute or convalescent COVID-19. Each CDR3 is given with its conserved first and last residue. A D gene is named only where the DNA matches it firmly. The size field is filled for only some rows; it gives once, few, many or a size class.

V gene: TRBV10-3; D gene: TRBD1; clone size: -; J gene: TRBJ1-1; CDR3 protein: CAISSTGADTEAFF; CDR3 DNA: TGTGCCATCAGTTCGACAGGGGCTGACACTGAAGCTTTCTTT
V gene: TRBV10-2; D gene: -; clone size: -; J gene: TRBJ1-1; CDR3 protein: CASSDPLFTEAFF; CDR3 DNA: TGCGCCAGCAGTGACCCCCTCTTCACTGAAGCTTTCTTT
V gene: TRBV25-1; D gene: TRBD1; clone size: -; J gene: TRBJ1-2; CDR3 protein: CASTRQGSYGYTF; CDR3 DNA: TGTGCCAGCACAAGACAGGGGTCCTATGGCTACACCTTC
V gene: TRBV7-3; D gene: -; clone size: -; J gene: TRBJ2-1; CDR3 protein: CASSLAVNNEQFF; CDR3 DNA: TGTGCCAGCAGCTTAGCGGTGAACAATGAGCAGTTCTTC
V gene: TRBV3-1/TRBV3-2; D gene: -; clone size: once; J gene: TRBJ1-1; CDR3 protein: CASSQDLGGAEAFF; CDR3 DNA: TGTGCCAGCAGCCAAGATTTAGGGGGGGCTGAAGCTTTCTTT
V gene: TRBV7-3; D gene: -; clone size: -; J gene: TRBJ1-1; CDR3 protein: CASSPEPGNTEAFF; CDR3 DNA: TGTGCCAGCAGCCCCGAACCAGGGAACACTGAAGCTTTCTTT
V gene: TRBV7-3; D gene: -; clone size: once; J gene: TRBJ2-5; CDR3 protein: CASSLLRGETQYF; CDR3 DNA: TGTGCCAGCAGCTTACTGCGCGGAGAGACCCAGTACTTC
V gene: TRBV19; D gene: -; clone size: -; J gene: TRBJ1-1; CDR3 protein: CASSIKPYTEAFF; CDR3 DNA: TGTGCCAGTAGTATAAAGCCCTACACTGAAGCTTTCTTT
V gene: TRBV6-1; D gene: -; clone size: -; J gene: TRBJ2-7; CDR3 protein: CASSERAGTVGEQYF; CDR3 DNA: TGTGCCAGCAGTGAACGAGCGGGCACGGTAGGAGAGCAGTACTTC
V gene: TRBV6-6; D gene: TRBD1; clone size: -; J gene: TRBJ1-1; CDR3 protein: CASSKGQGAGDTEAFF; CDR3 DNA: TGTGCCAGCAGTAAAGGACAGGGGGCAGGGGACACTGAAGCTTTCTTT
V gene: TRBV11-2; D gene: -; clone size: -; J gene: TRBJ1-2; CDR3 protein: CASSAHPRGYTF; CDR3 DNA: TGTGCCAGCAGCGCCCACCCCAGAGGCTACACCTTC
V gene: TRBV7-2; D gene: -; clone size: -; J gene: TRBJ2-4; CDR3 protein: CASSLDSDRNIQYF; CDR3 DNA: TGTGCCAGCAGCTTAGACTCGGACAGAAACATTCAGTACTTC
V gene: TRBV28; D gene: -; clone size: few; J gene: TRBJ1-2; CDR3 protein: CASSLYPSATANGYTF; CDR3 DNA: TGTGCCAGCAGTTTATATCCATCGGCCACAGCCAATGGCTACACCTTC
V gene: TRBV9; D gene: -; clone size: once; J gene: TRBJ2-2; CDR3 protein: CASSVVGGTGELFF; CDR3 DNA: TGTGCCAGCAGCGTAGTCGGCGGAACCGGGGAGCTGTTTTTT
V gene: TRBV5-1; D gene: TRBD2; clone size: -; J gene: TRBJ2-3; CDR3 protein: CASSMGLAGEVSTDTQYF; CDR3 DNA: TGCGCCAGCAGCATGGGACTAGCGGGAGAGGTTAGCACAGATACGCAGTATTTT
V gene: TRBV28; D gene: -; clone size: -; J gene: TRBJ2-3; CDR3 protein: CASRDDSLGAQYF; CDR3 DNA: TGTGCCAGCAGGGATGACTCCCTCGGTGCGCAGTATTTT
V gene: TRBV7-2; D gene: TRBD1; clone size: -; J gene: TRBJ2-7; CDR3 protein: CASSFGTGSYEQYF; CDR3 DNA: TGTGCCAGCAGCTTTGGGACAGGGTCCTACGAGCAGTACTTC
V gene: TRBV28; D gene: TRBD2; clone size: -; J gene: TRBJ2-3; CDR3 protein: CASSAGTSGRQEYF; CDR3 DNA: TGTGCCAGCAGCGCAGGGACTAGCGGTCGTCAGGAGTATTTT
V gene: TRBV12-3/TRBV12-4; D gene: -; clone size: -; J gene: TRBJ1-4; CDR3 protein: CASSLRGLVKLFF; CDR3 DNA: TGTGCCAGCAGCTTAAGGGGTTTGGTAAAACTGTTTTTT
V gene: TRBV27; D gene: -; clone size: -; J gene: TRBJ2-1; CDR3 protein: CASSATSPAYNEQFF; CDR3 DNA: TGTGCCAGCAGTGCTACTAGTCCCGCCTACAATGAGCAGTTCTTC
V gene: TRBV19; D gene: -; clone size: once; J gene: TRBJ2-4; CDR3 protein: CASLSTSLAKNIQYF; CDR3 DNA: TGTGCCAGTTTGTCGACAAGTCTAGCCAAAAACATTCAGTACTTC
V gene: TRBV7-9; D gene: TRBD2; clone size: -; J gene: TRBJ2-1; CDR3 protein: CASRARGLASYNEQFF; CDR3 DNA: TGTGCCAGCAGGGCACGGGGACTAGCTTCCTACAATGAGCAGTTCTTC
V gene: TRBV29-1; D gene: TRBD2; clone size: -; J gene: TRBJ2-7; CDR3 protein: CSVLGLAGSYEQYF; CDR3 DNA: TGCAGCGTCCTTGGCCTAGCGGGATCCTACGAGCAGTACTTC
V gene: TRBV10-3; D gene: -; clone size: -; J gene: TRBJ1-1; CDR3 protein: CAISYLRGTEAFF; CDR3 DNA: TGTGCCATCAGTTACCTAAGGGGAACTGAAGCTTTCTTT
V gene: TRBV2; D gene: -; clone size: -; J gene: TRBJ1-5; CDR3 protein: CASLADTNQPQHF; CDR3 DNA: TGTGCCAGCCTGGCGGACACTAATCAGCCCCAGCATTTT
V gene: TRBV6-2/TRBV6-3; D gene: TRBD2; clone size: -; J gene: TRBJ2-1; CDR3 protein: CASSYSRAGGPDEQFF; CDR3 DNA: TGTGCCAGCAGTTACTCAAGAGCGGGGGGGCCAGATGAGCAGTTCTTC
V gene: TRBV28; D gene: -; clone size: -; J gene: TRBJ1-2; CDR3 protein: CASSFPDYGYTF; CDR3 DNA: TGTGCCAGCAGTTTCCCGGACTATGGCTACACCTTC
V gene: TRBV18; D gene: -; clone size: -; J gene: TRBJ1-2; CDR3 protein: CASSLGRDIIGYTF; CDR3 DNA: TGTGCCAGCTCACTGGGACGGGACATCATTGGCTACACCTTC
V gene: TRBV3-1/TRBV3-2; D gene: TRBD2; clone size: -; J gene: TRBJ2-3; CDR3 protein: CASSQTTSGGAFYLTDTQYF; CDR3 DNA: TGTGCCAGCAGCCAAACGACTAGCGGGGGGGCTTTCTACCTCACAGATACGCAGTATTTT
V gene: TRBV2; D gene: -; clone size: -; J gene: TRBJ2-5; CDR3 protein: CATAPGSGDWETQYF; CDR3 DNA: TGTGCCACCGCCCCGGGTAGCGGAGATTGGGAGACCCAGTACTTC
V gene: TRBV7-3; D gene: -; clone size: few; J gene: TRBJ2-6; CDR3 protein: CASSPTSGANVLTF; CDR3 DNA: TGTGCCAGCAGCCCCACATCTGGGGCCAACGTCCTGACTTTC
V gene: TRBV20-1; D gene: -; clone size: -; J gene: TRBJ2-1; CDR3 protein: CSASQVGEQFF; CDR3 DNA: TGCAGTGCTAGTCAGGTTGGTGAGCAGTTCTTC
V gene: TRBV4-2; D gene: TRBD2; clone size: -; J gene: TRBJ2-3; CDR3 protein: CASSQEGGVNTDTQYF; CDR3 DNA: TGTGCCAGCAGCCAAGAGGGGGGGGTCAACACAGATACGCAGTATTTT
V gene: TRBV5-3; D gene: -; clone size: once; J gene: TRBJ2-1; CDR3 protein: CARSFPTQGRYNEQFF; CDR3 DNA: TGTGCCAGAAGCTTTCCCACACAGGGTAGGTACAATGAGCAGTTCTTC
V gene: TRBV7-2; D gene: TRBD2; clone size: -; J gene: TRBJ2-3; CDR3 protein: CASSFSGMNTDTQYF; CDR3 DNA: TGTGCCAGCAGCTTTAGCGGGATGAACACAGATACGCAGTATTTT
V gene: TRBV30; D gene: -; clone size: -; J gene: TRBJ1-5; CDR3 protein: CAWSPPHQPQHF; CDR3 DNA: TGTGCCTGGAGCCCTCCTCATCAGCCCCAGCATTTT
V gene: TRBV6-1; D gene: -; clone size: -; J gene: TRBJ2-7; CDR3 protein: CASSEAWQGPSYEQYF; CDR3 DNA: TGTGCCAGCAGTGAAGCTTGGCAGGGGCCCTCCTACGAGCAGTACTTC
V gene: TRBV2; D gene: -; clone size: -; J gene: TRBJ1-2; CDR3 protein: CASSIYRETNYGYTF; CDR3 DNA: TGTGCCAGCAGTATTTACAGGGAAACTAACTATGGCTACACCTTC
V gene: TRBV28; D gene: TRBD2; clone size: -; J gene: TRBJ2-3; CDR3 protein: CASSLKDRDSGRTDTQYF; CDR3 DNA: TGTGCCAGCAGTTTAAAGGACAGGGATAGCGGGAGGACAGATACGCAGTATTTT
V gene: TRBV28; D gene: TRBD1; clone size: -; J gene: TRBJ1-2; CDR3 protein: CASSSPTGTSGYTF; CDR3 DNA: TGTGCCAGCAGTTCCCCGACAGGGACGTCGGGCTACACCTTC
V gene: TRBV2; D gene: TRBD1; clone size: few; J gene: TRBJ1-5; CDR3 protein: CASSRGQDNQPQHF; CDR3 DNA: TGTGCCAGCAGTCGAGGACAGGACAATCAGCCCCAGCATTTT
V gene: TRBV12-5; D gene: TRBD2; clone size: few; J gene: TRBJ2-1; CDR3 protein: CASGLKPAFMATSGTYNEQFF; CDR3 DNA: TGTGCTAGTGGTTTGAAGCCTGCTTTTATGGCGACTAGCGGAACCTACAATGAGCAGTTCTTC
V gene: TRBV5-5; D gene: TRBD1; clone size: -; J gene: TRBJ1-3; CDR3 protein: CASSSGGNSGNTIYF; CDR3 DNA: TGTGCCAGCAGCTCAGGGGGCAACTCTGGAAACACCATATATTTT
V gene: TRBV15; D gene: -; clone size: -; J gene: TRBJ2-1; CDR3 protein: CATSLGQRSYNEQFF; CDR3 DNA: TGTGCCACCAGCCTTGGACAGCGCTCCTACAATGAGCAGTTCTTC
V gene: TRBV18; D gene: TRBD1; clone size: -; J gene: TRBJ1-4; CDR3 protein: CASSRGQRSTNEKLFF; CDR3 DNA: TGTGCCAGCTCACGGGGACAGCGCTCAACTAATGAAAAACTGTTTTTT
V gene: TRBV25-1; D gene: -; clone size: -; J gene: TRBJ1-3; CDR3 protein: CASSAPREHRNTIYF; CDR3 DNA: TGTGCCAGCAGTGCCCCTAGGGAGCACAGAAACACCATATATTTT
V gene: TRBV2; D gene: -; clone size: -; J gene: TRBJ2-7; CDR3 protein: CASTPRLDLTYEQYF; CDR3 DNA: TGTGCCAGCACCCCTAGACTAGACCTAACCTACGAGCAGTACTTC
V gene: TRBV9; D gene: TRBD1; clone size: few; J gene: TRBJ2-7; CDR3 protein: CASTPLGQGAHEQYF; CDR3 DNA: TGTGCCAGCACACCCCTGGGACAGGGGGCCCACGAGCAGTACTTC